One T cell receptor (beta chain) is described in this entry. Antigen specificity is unknown. The sample is drawn from a study of T cells in localized non-small cell lung cancer. General observations from the study: Out of the top 100 tumor clones, a median roughly 52 were seen in adjacent lung.

Profiled with immunoSEQ multiplex PCR; TCRdb holds only in-frame clones, not every one. The sample lists tens of thousands of clones; 90% to 95% were seen once. Germline-derived CDR1 and CDR2 are MDHEN and SYDVKM. The CDR3 runs 13 residues. V was cut by 2 bases and J by 4 bases, with 8 bases left in between. Sequencing was performed on peripheral blood, taken before any cancer treatment. The sequence was collected from a man aged 40 to 69 with stage I lung adenocarcinoma. This chain uses TRBV28 with TRBJ1-2; the D is unclear. The CDR3 nucleotides read TGTGCCAGCAGTTTAAAGATCCTCTATGGCTACACCTTC. This sequence encodes CASSLKILYGYTF.